The 22 T cell receptor beta chains given below trace back to one sample, sequenced in a study of a mutant IDH1 vaccine in newly diagnosed glioma. The time point is: baseline, week 1 (first vaccination visit). Documented treatment: pre-vaccination baseline after standard-of-care therapy. Profiling relied on immunoSEQ multiplex PCR, and the TCRdb table lists in-frame clones only, not all of them. The data show 70,000 to 95,000 clones, with about four fifths seen just once and around 5% held by the top ten. Specimen: PBMCs, collected from a glioma patient treated with radiotherapy, temozolomide or both. These receptors were collected from a man aged 35 to 55 with glioma. Some clones in this sample may be carry-over from other donors' samples.

This clone occurred a few times. The chain couples TRBV4-1 to TRBJ1-1; D might be TRBD1 (5 bases). Germline V lookup: CDR1 MGHRA, CDR2 YSYEKL. The CDR3 extends over 14 amino acids. Between the trimmed V and J ends, which lost 5 bases and 1 base, there was a span of 11 bases. The CDR3 protein is CASSLPGPNTEAFF. As DNA, the CDR3 is TGCGCCAGCAGCTTACCGGGACCGAACACTGAAGCTTTCTTT.

This clone occurred a few times. This rearrangement joins TRBV7-9 to TRBJ1-5, with 7 bases identical to TRBD1. The CDR3 extends over 11 amino acids. Germline values: CDR1 SEHNR, CDR2 FQNEAQ (reference sequence). The V and J ends lost 4 bases and 13 bases, in that order; junction bases with no gene match: 4. CDR3 loop: CASSSGQLQHF. The CDR3 DNA follows: TGTGCCAGCAGCTCGGGACAGTTACAGCATTTT.

This chain links TRBV30 with TRBJ1-4; the match to TRBD1 covers 7 bases. The CDR3 totals 14 residues. In germline, CDR1 is GTSNPN, CDR2 SVGIG (reference sequence). V lost 3 bases and J lost 5; bases outside the gene matches: 6. This CDR3 is CAWRIQGTNEKLFF. In DNA, the CDR3 is TGTGCCTGGAGAATACAGGGGACCAATGAAAAACTGTTTTTT.

The chain recombines TRBV4-1 with TRBJ1-5, with D maybe TRBD1 (5 bases). The germline V gene has CDR1 MGHRA and CDR2 YSYEKL. V was shortened by 0 bases and J by 4 bases, with 13 bases between the two germline ends. The CDR3 sequence is 16 residues long. The CDR3: CASSQEGRAGNQPQHF. CDR3 in DNA: TGCGCCAGCAGCCAAGAAGGCAGGGCGGGTAATCAGCCCCAGCATTTT.

The chain links TRBV18 to TRBJ2-2; no definite D call. V lost 1 base, J lost 4 bases, and 10 bases lay in between. Germline loops: CDR1 KGHSH, CDR2 LQKENI. The CDR3 contains 15 residues. CDR3 amino acids: CASSPLAAPTGELFF. In nucleotides, the CDR3 is TGTGCCAGCTCACCACTTGCGGCCCCCACCGGGGAGCTGTTTTTT.

This rearrangement joins TRBV6-6 to TRBJ2-1, with D possibly being TRBD2 (6 bases). Germline assignment: CDR1 MNHNY and CDR2 SVGAGI (reference sequence). The CDR3 is 13 amino acids. The V and J ends lost 8 bases and 2 bases respectively, with 10 bases between them. The CDR3: CASQRAAYNEQFF. For the CDR3, the DNA is TGTGCCAGCCAGCGGGCGGCCTACAATGAGCAGTTCTTC.

The chain uses TRBV19 and TRBJ1-5; a weak D match, TRBD1 (6 bases). Trimming removed 2 bases from V and 6 bases from J, with 8 bases in between. Per germline, CDR1 LNHDA and CDR2 SQIVND (reference sequence). The CDR3 has 13 amino acids. CDR3 bases: TGTGCCAGTAGTATAAGGGGGACTCAGCCCCAGCATTTT. Its translation is CASSIRGTQPQHF. Drawing the rest from reference TRBV19 and TRBJ1-5, the complete variable domain is DGGITQSPKYLFRKEGQNVTLSCEQNLNHDAMYWYRQDPGQGLRLIYYSQIVNDFQKGDIAEGYSVSREKKESFPLTVTSAQKNPTAFYLCASSIRGTQPQHFGDGTRLSIL.

The V gene is TRBV27, the J gene TRBJ1-1, with a tentative D call TRBD1 (6 bases). V dropped 5 bases and J dropped 5 bases, with 15 bases sitting between them. The germline V gene encodes CDR1 MNHEY and CDR2 SMNVEV (reference sequence). CDR3 length equals 14 residues. CDR3 residues: CASSLGGIGTEAFF. DNA of the CDR3: TGTGCCAGCAGTCTAGGGGGTATTGGAACTGAAGCTTTCTTT.

The V and J genes are TRBV7-9 and TRBJ2-7; 8 bases are shared with TRBD1. The germline V gene encodes CDR1 SEHNR and CDR2 FQNEAQ (reference sequence). Trimming took 10 bases from V and 6 from J; bases not matched to a gene: 8. The CDR3 totals 12 residues. The CDR3 sequence is CATRSGGAEQYF. As DNA, the CDR3 is TGTGCCACCCGGTCAGGGGGCGCCGAGCAGTACTTC.

The chain couples TRBV6-5 to TRBJ1-2; D gene uncertain. Trimming cost V 6 bases and J 5 bases, with 13 bases left between them. The CDR3 runs 13 residues. The germline gives CDR1 MNHEY, CDR2 SVGAGI. The CDR3 sequence is CASRPGRRYGYTF. The CDR3, as DNA: TGTGCCAGCAGACCAGGACGTAGATATGGCTACACCTTC.

V and J are TRBV25-1 and TRBJ1-4; TRBD1 agrees at 7 bases. The CDR3 consists of 16 residues. The J segment lost 8 bases and the V segment lost 3 bases, leaving 12 bases of the junction unmatched. Germline V lookup: CDR1 MGHDK, CDR2 SYGVNS. For the CDR3, the DNA is TGTGCCAGCAGTGATCCCAGGGGGGAATATAGGGAAAAACTGTTTTTT. Translation gives CASSDPRGEYREKLFF.

V is TRBV7-8 and J is TRBJ1-2; no firm D call. The germline V and J ends were trimmed by 1 base and 7 bases, with 7 bases remaining between them. The CDR3 has 12 amino acids. Germline-derived CDR1 and CDR2 are SGHVS and FQNEAQ. CDR3 sequence (DNA): TGTGCCAGCAGCTTAGGGGAACGTGGCTACACCTTC. Translating it yields CASSLGERGYTF.

V and J are TRBV7-8 and TRBJ1-6; TRBD1 is a possible D gene (6 bases). CDR3 length equals 17 residues. Germline loops: CDR1 SGHVS, CDR2 FQNEAQ. The V gene lost 4 bases and the J gene lost 3 bases, with 16 bases spanning the gap. The CDR3 reads CASSSQTGHLYNSPLHF. The CDR3 nucleotides are TGTGCCAGCAGCTCACAGACAGGTCATCTCTATAATTCACCCCTCCACTTT.

V and J are TRBV9 and TRBJ1-6; a weak D match, TRBD1 (6 bases). CDR3 length: 15 residues. Trimming took off 3 bases at V and 4 bases at J, with 11 bases between the two ends. The V gene's germline CDR1 is SGDLS and CDR2 YYNGEE. In DNA form, the CDR3 reads TGTGCCAGCAGCGGACAGGTCGGGTATAATTCACCCCTCCACTTT. This gives the protein CASSGQVGYNSPLHF. The whole variable domain, remainder taken from reference TRBV9 and TRBJ1-6, is DSGVTQTPKHLITATGQRVTLRCSPRSGDLSVYWYQQSLDQGLQFLIQYYNGEERAKGNILERFSAQQFPDLHSELNLSSLELGDSALYFCASSGQVGYNSPLHFGNGTRLTVT.

J is TRBJ2-5 and V is TRBV6-5, with D possibly TRBD2 on 6 matching bases. The CDR3 covers 13 residues. V was shortened by 6 bases and J by 5 bases, with 13 bases between the two germline ends. In germline, CDR1 is MNHEY, CDR2 SVGAGI. The CDR3 DNA is TGTGCCAGCAGAATTGTGGCGGGGGAGACCCAGTACTTC. Translation: CASRIVAGETQYF.

In its sample, this clone is medium-sized. At one end, the junction sequence differs from germline, possibly due to a read error. V and J are TRBV4-1 and TRBJ1-5; D is possibly TRBD1 (5 bases). Germline V gene lookup returns CDR1 MGHRA and CDR2 YSYEKL. The CDR3 runs 15 residues. Here the CDR3 reads CASSQDFRDGQPQHF. The CDR3 nucleotides read TGCGCCAGCAGTCAAGATTTTAGGGACGGACAGCCCCAGCATTTT.

The V and J genes are TRBV5-1 and TRBJ1-5, with D perhaps matching TRBD1 (5 bases). Germline values: CDR1 SGHRS, CDR2 YFSETQ. Trimming cost V 0 bases and J 6 bases, with 10 bases left between them. The CDR3 totals 14 residues. Written as DNA, the CDR3 is TGCGCCAGCAGCTTGGAGGGGCCACTTCAGCCCCAGCATTTT. Translating gives CASSLEGPLQPQHF.

This clone was seen only once. J is TRBJ2-3 and V is TRBV13; weak D call: TRBD2 (6 bases). Germline lookup yields CDR1 PRHDT and CDR2 FYEKMQ (reference sequence). This CDR3 region has 16 residues. V lost 3 bases to trimming and J lost 0 bases, with 13 bases between them. The CDR3 DNA reads TGTGCCAGCAGCTTCACGGCAGGGACTAGCACAGATACGCAGTATTTT. Translating gives CASSFTAGTSTDTQYF.

This clone has only a few counts. This chain uses TRBV11-2 with TRBJ2-1; 9 bases agree with TRBD1. The CDR3 covers 14 residues. After removal of 5 bases from V and 7 bases from J, the junction contained 6 bases not matched to a gene. Germline values: CDR1 SGHAT, CDR2 FQNNGV. The CDR3, as DNA: TGTGCCAGCAGCCGTACAGGGGGCCGGAATGAGCAGTTCTTC. This translates into CASSRTGGRNEQFF.

V gene TRBV27 combines with J gene TRBJ2-1; 8 nucleotides agree with TRBD1. CDR3 length: 15 amino acids. Unmatched junction bases numbered 11, after V lost 5 bases and J lost 8 bases. The germline CDR1 and CDR2 sequences are MNHEY and SMNVEV (reference sequence). CDR3 in amino acids: CASSAGQGYIYEQFF. Here the CDR3 DNA reads TGTGCCAGCAGTGCCGGACAGGGATACATTTATGAGCAGTTCTTC.

The J gene is TRBJ1-5, the V gene TRBV6-6; a weak D match, TRBD1 (5 bases). The length of the CDR3 is 15 residues. V was trimmed by 6 bases and J by 0 bases, leaving 12 bases between them. CDR1 is MNHNY and CDR2 is SVGAGI in the germline V gene (reference sequence). DNA for the CDR3: TGTGCCAGCAGGGACACCGACCATAGCAATCAGCCCCAGCATTTT. It encodes CASRDTDHSNQPQHF.

CDR3 residues: CASSLSGGHTGELFF. CDR3 coding DNA: TGTGCCAGCAGCTTGAGCGGGGGTCACACCGGGGAGCTGTTTTTT. The chain joins TRBV5-4 to TRBJ2-2; TRBD2 agrees at 8 bases. The CDR3 has 15 residues. Germline CDR1 reads SGHNT; CDR2 reads YYREEE (reference sequence). V dropped 1 base and J dropped 3; count of bases not matched to a gene: 2.